The rows below give T cell receptor beta chains drawn from one sample of a study of response to subunit inactivated influenza vaccine. TCRdb re-analysed the RT-PCR reads in MiXCR, keeping a single row per CDR3 protein. This table holds over 400,000 distinct CDR3 sequences, approximately 10% found once. The starting material was PBMCs from blood, obtained roughly 45 days after vaccination. Every receptor here comes from a man aged 50 to 60 who received an inactivated influenza vaccine. CDR3s leave out the opening cysteine and the closing phenylalanine or tryptophan.

J,V,CDR3
TRBJ2-4,TRBV10-1,ASSESTELAKNIQY
TRBJ1-4,TRBV3-1,ASSQDGFFWTVDATNEKLF
TRBJ2-2,TRBV12-3/TRBV12-4,ASVGLVGTGELF
TRBJ2-3,TRBV20-1,SARDSSTDTQY
TRBJ1-1,TRBV4-3,ASSQRDRGRENTEAF
TRBJ2-7,TRBV7-9,ASSLALNRGREQY
TRBJ2-1,TRBV11-1,ASSEWAEGHREQF
TRBJ1-6,TRBV6-2/TRBV6-3,ASSWDTYNSPLH
TRBJ2-7,TRBV27,ASSTTGRLYEQY
TRBJ2-7,TRBV20-1,SASDSGESSYEQY
TRBJ2-7,TRBV4-3,ASSQDLERGGEQY
TRBJ2-5,TRBV10-3,AISASGGKETQY
TRBJ2-7,TRBV28,ASSFPNHYEQY
TRBJ2-7,TRBV12-3/TRBV12-4,ASSNLHEQY
TRBJ2-1,TRBV20-1,SARGGTSGYNEQF
TRBJ2-1,TRBV12-3/TRBV12-4,ASSFRLEGSYNEQF
TRBJ2-7,TRBV6-1,ASSTTPTRSTYEQY
TRBJ2-7,TRBV28,ASSFGQDSSYEQY
TRBJ2-2,TRBV27,ASSLLPGQGWSGELF
TRBJ2-1,TRBV12-3/TRBV12-4,AICRTPWDEQF
TRBJ1-3,TRBV12-3/TRBV12-4,ASSLARSGSSGNTIY
TRBJ2-7,TRBV20-1,SARDLGERSYEQY
TRBJ2-3,TRBV7-2,ASSLVAGGPGLDTQY
TRBJ2-7,TRBV4-2,ASSQGGAGGPGEQY
TRBJ2-1,TRBV10-3,AITGGLAGRSSYNEQF
TRBJ2-2,TRBV7-2,ASVQGARAGELF
TRBJ2-7,TRBV6-1,ASTAAGGGHEQY
TRBJ1-3,TRBV20-1,SAEGRQVGNTIY
TRBJ2-5,TRBV20-1,SARELAGGWGETQY
TRBJ2-7,TRBV14,ASSQDSREQY
TRBJ2-3,TRBV12-3/TRBV12-4,ASSNLVGPRGKQY
TRBJ2-3,TRBV10-3,ATQSVGDTQY
TRBJ2-3,TRBV12-3/TRBV12-4,ASSPPFGGGPDTQY
TRBJ2-7,TRBV5-1,ASSPGLQDHEQY
TRBJ2-1,TRBV28,ASRRTGVVNEQF
TRBJ2-2,TRBV5-1,ASSLEEVSNTGELF
TRBJ2-5,TRBV20-1,SAAIGTSGQETQY
TRBJ2-7,TRBV4-3,ASSQEPGPSIYEQY
TRBJ2-7,TRBV28,ASKRTGDYYEQY
TRBJ2-5,TRBV20-1,SARVSGYQETQY
TRBJ2-2,TRBV4-3,ASSQELAGRTGELF
TRBJ2-2,TRBV11-2,ASSLVQGSWELF
TRBJ1-3,TRBV10-3,AISRVGPGSGNTIY
TRBJ2-4,TRBV7-8,ASSLDRLRGARNIQY
TRBJ2-6,TRBV6-2/TRBV6-3,ASSYGGFGANVLT
TRBJ1-2,TRBV6-2/TRBV6-3,ASSYIRQENYGYT
TRBJ2-4,TRBV11-1,ASSFPPLQGLAKNIQY
TRBJ1-1,TRBV12-3/TRBV12-4,ASSFGQYTEAF
TRBJ2-7,TRBV15,ATSRAGGADEQY
TRBJ2-6,TRBV29-1,SVGGSSGANVLT
TRBJ2-1,TRBV6-1,ASSEHGLQATYNEQF